This entry lists 8 T cell receptor beta chains sequenced from one sample in a study of blood T cell repertoires in COVID-19. TCRdb's table, derived via immunoSEQ multiplex PCR, lists solely in-frame clones and lacks some. The table shows about 170,000 clones, with under 90% occurring only once. Sequencing was carried out using peripheral blood. The source of these receptors is a woman in her seventies with COVID-19, enrolled during active disease.

The chain is built from TRBV6-5 and TRBJ2-1; perhaps TRBD2 as D (7 bases). The CDR3 extends over 16 amino acids. V lost 4 bases and J lost 0, with 13 bases in between. Germline V gives CDR1 MNHEY, CDR2 SVGAGI. The CDR3 is CASSLLGGLSYNEQFF. The CDR3 DNA reads TGTGCCAGCAGTTTACTCGGGGGGCTCTCCTACAATGAGCAGTTCTTC.

V usage is TRBV6-5 and J usage is TRBJ1-2; D perhaps matches TRBD1 (6 bases). Germline CDR1 is MNHEY and CDR2 is SVGAGI. The CDR3 extends over 15 amino acids. The V end lost 5 bases, the J end lost 0 bases, and 13 bases lay between the germline ends. CDR3 sequence: CASSTQGLANYGYTF. The CDR3, as DNA: TGTGCCAGCAGTACACAGGGATTAGCTAACTATGGCTACACCTTC.

The J gene is TRBJ2-3, the V gene TRBV5-1, with a possible D match to TRBD1 (6 bases). This CDR3 has 15 residues. Trimming removed 4 bases from V and 3 bases from J, with 15 bases in between. Germline CDR1 SGHRS, CDR2 YFSETQ. Here the CDR3 DNA reads TGCGCCAGCAGCGCGCATGATCAGGGGACAGATACGCAGTATTTT. Residues: CASSAHDQGTDTQYF.

This rearrangement joins TRBV9 to TRBJ2-7, with a possible D match to TRBD2 (6 bases). V lost 7 bases to trimming and J lost 6 bases, with 17 bases between them. The germline V gene has CDR1 SGDLS and CDR2 YYNGEE. The CDR3 is 13 residues long. Here the CDR3 reads CASGLNHFFEQYV. In nucleotides, the CDR3 is TGTGCCAGCGGACTAAACCATTTCTTCGAGCAGTACGTC.

This chain connects TRBV5-1 to TRBJ2-2; a weak D match, TRBD1 (5 bases). The CDR3 totals 14 residues. Deletions cut 0 bases from V and 6 bases from J, with 9 bases between. Looked up from germline, CDR1 is SGHRS and CDR2 is YFSETQ. The DNA of the CDR3 is TGCGCCAGCAGCTTGGGCAGGGTAGCCGGGGAGCTGTTTTTT. It is translated as CASSLGRVAGELFF.

The rearrangement links TRBV5-8 to TRBJ2-3, with 7 nucleotides matching TRBD2. The V segment lost 1 base and the J segment 4 bases; nucleotides outside the gene matches: 0. The CDR3 runs 13 residues. CDR1 is SGHTS, CDR2 YDEGEE, per germline. The CDR3 DNA reads TGTGCCAGCAGCTTGCTAGCGGCAGATACGCAGTATTTT. Encoded protein: CASSLLAADTQYF.

This rearrangement joins TRBV27 to TRBJ2-7; possible D gene TRBD1, 6 bases. With 7 bases removed from V and 5 bases from J, the gap between germline ends came to 15 bases. CDR1 is MNHEY and CDR2 is SMNVEV in the germline V gene (reference sequence). This CDR3 is 13 amino acids long. Here the CDR3 reads CASMLQGSHEQYF. CDR3 coding DNA: TGTGCCAGCATGTTACAGGGTAGTCACGAGCAGTACTTC.

This clone came up a few times. The CDR3 loop reads CASQEGSSYNSPLHF. The CDR3 DNA is TGCGCCAGCCAGGAGGGGAGCTCCTATAATTCACCCCTCCACTTT. V and J are TRBV5-1 and TRBJ1-6; tentative D call: TRBD1 (5 bases). Trimming cost V 7 bases and J 0 bases, with 11 bases left between them. The CDR3 runs to 15 residues. The germline gives CDR1 SGHRS, CDR2 YFSETQ.